What follows are 17 T cell receptor beta chains derived from one specimen sequenced in a study of T cell responses to AZD1222 COVID-19 vaccine. Here immunoSEQ multiplex PCR was the method, and the copy in TCRdb shows in-frame clones only, minus some. The sample has some 80,000 clones, around nine tenths seen once. Sample: peripheral blood, taken on day 0 of AZD1222 vaccination. All receptors come from an adult in good health.

The rearrangement uses TRBV19 and TRBJ2-3; possible D gene TRBD2, 6 bases. Trimming cost V 6 bases and J 0 bases, with 13 bases left between them. Germline V CDR1 and CDR2: LNHDA, SQIVND (reference sequence). CDR3 length: 15 amino acids. CDR3 in DNA: TGTGCCAGTAGGGATAGCGGTGCTAGCACAGATACGCAGTATTTT. This translates into CASRDSGASTDTQYF.

V and J are TRBV9 and TRBJ1-1, with 7 bases lining up with TRBD1. The ends lost 4 bases at V and 7 bases at J; junction bases unmatched: 13. This CDR3 comprises 15 residues. Per the germline V gene, CDR1 is SGDLS and CDR2 is YYNGEE. CDR3 region: CASSPWTGDAGEAFF. DNA for the CDR3: TGTGCCAGCAGCCCTTGGACAGGTGATGCGGGTGAAGCTTTCTTT.

The chain is built from TRBV29-1 and TRBJ1-4, with D possibly TRBD1 on 6 matching bases. The length of the CDR3 is 14 residues. The V gene lost 4 bases and the J gene lost 7 bases, with 16 bases spanning the gap. CDR1 and CDR2 from the germline V gene are SQVTM and ANQGSEA. DNA for the CDR3: TGCAGCGTTGGAATGGGGGCAGAGGGTGAAAAACTGTTTTTT. This codes for CSVGMGAEGEKLFF.

This clone has just a few counts. V and J are TRBV7-2 and TRBJ1-2, with D maybe TRBD1 (5 bases). V was trimmed by 1 base and J by 8 bases, leaving 14 bases between them. Germline CDR1 is SGHTA and CDR2 is FQGNSA. This CDR3 region has 14 residues. The CDR3 loop reads CASSLDGRARGYTF. CDR3 nucleotides: TGTGCCAGCAGCTTAGATGGCAGGGCCAGGGGCTACACCTTC.

The V and J genes are TRBV5-4 and TRBJ2-5; D is unclear. V shed 3 bases and J shed 2 bases, with 5 bases lying between them. The CDR3 is 12 amino acids. Looked up from germline, CDR1 is SGHNT and CDR2 is YYREEE (reference sequence). CDR3 coding DNA: TGTGCCAGCAGCTCTTGGCAAGAGACCCAGTACTTC. It codes for CASSSWQETQYF. Drawing the rest from reference TRBV5-4 and TRBJ2-5, the complete variable domain is ETGVTQSPTHLIKTRGQQVTLRCSSQSGHNTVSWYQQALGQGPQFIFQYYREEENGRGNFPPRFSGLQFPNYSSELNVNALELDDSALYLCASSSWQETQYFGPGTRLLVL.

As concerns this clone: Relative to the germline gene, one junction end is altered; a read error may explain this. The chain recombines TRBV28 with TRBJ1-2, with TRBD1 as a possible D gene (5 bases). The CDR3 runs to 11 residues. Germline CDR1 is MDHEN and CDR2 is SYDVKM. The CDR3 bases are TGTGCCAGCAGTTTGGGGACTTCCACTAGTTTC. This encodes CASSLGTSTSF.

V is TRBV7-2 and J is TRBJ2-5; D gene ambiguous. Germline V lookup: CDR1 SGHTA, CDR2 FQGNSA. The CDR3 consists of 14 residues. Between the trimmed V and J ends, which lost 2 bases and 4 bases, there was a span of 11 bases. The CDR3 sequence: CASSLNAGPETQYF. In DNA, the CDR3 is TGTGCCAGCAGCTTAAATGCTGGTCCAGAGACCCAGTACTTC.

The V gene is TRBV6-2 or TRBV6-3, the J gene TRBJ2-4; the D is unclear. Germline loops: CDR1 MNHEY, CDR2 SVGEGT. V was shortened by 2 bases and J by 1 base, with 9 bases between the two germline ends. CDR3 length: 15 residues. The CDR3 DNA reads as TGTGCCAGCAGTTACGCAATAGGGGCCAAAAACATTCAGTACTTC. Protein: CASSYAIGAKNIQYF.

The CDR3 loop is CAVRDIGNEQFF. The CDR3 DNA is TGTGCCGTGAGGGACATTGGGAATGAGCAGTTCTTC. The chain is built from TRBV10-3 and TRBJ2-1, with D possibly TRBD1 on 6 matching bases. Germline CDR1 is ENHRY and CDR2 is SYGVKD. V lost 11 bases and J 7 bases, leaving 15 bases between the germline ends. The CDR3 runs 12 residues.

The J gene is TRBJ1-5, the V gene TRBV5-5; 7 bases align to TRBD1. CDR3 length: 14 residues. Trimming removed 3 bases from V and 6 bases from J; junction bases left unmatched: 6. Germline-derived CDR1 and CDR2 are SGHKS and YYEKEE (reference sequence). The CDR3 DNA sequence: TGTGCCAGCAGCTGGACAGGAGGGAGTCAGCCCCAGCATTTT. Translated: CASSWTGGSQPQHF.

V and J are TRBV4-3 and TRBJ2-5; D ambiguous. V was shortened by 1 base and J by 5 bases, with 8 bases between the two germline ends. The CDR3 runs to 13 residues. CDR1 and CDR2 (germline): LGHNA, YSLEER. CDR3 sequence (DNA): TGCGCCAGCAGCCAAGGGGCCCCCGAGACCCAGTACTTC. This sequence encodes CASSQGAPETQYF.

The genes are TRBV6-5 and TRBJ1-4; TRBD1 might be the D (5 bases). Trimming shortened V by 2 bases and J by 4 bases, and 11 bases separated the two germline ends. The CDR3 is 15 residues long. Germline V gives CDR1 MNHEY, CDR2 SVGAGI. DNA of the CDR3: TGTGCCAGCAGTTACCTGCTTGACAGTAATGAAAAACTGTTTTTT. Translated: CASSYLLDSNEKLFF.

The CDR3 spells CASSTTTDEAFF. The CDR3 DNA reads TGTGCCAGCTCAACGACGACAGATGAAGCTTTCTTT. This chain uses TRBV18 with TRBJ1-1; maybe TRBD1 (5 bases). V lost 5 bases to trimming and J lost 7 bases, with 11 bases between them. The CDR3 runs to 12 residues. Germline V gives CDR1 KGHSH, CDR2 LQKENI.

In DNA form, the CDR3 reads TGTGCCAGCAGCCCCTTGGCCCAATCGTACACTGAAGCTTTCTTT. It is translated as CASSPLAQSYTEAFF. J is TRBJ1-1 and V is TRBV7-8, with D uncertain. V gave up 5 bases and J gave up 3 bases, with 16 bases separating them. Germline V gives CDR1 SGHVS, CDR2 FQNEAQ. This CDR3 is built from 15 residues.

The chain combines TRBV27 with TRBJ2-7; D uncertain. The CDR3 consists of 13 residues. Germline CDR1 MNHEY, CDR2 SMNVEV (reference sequence). The V end lost 3 bases, the J end lost 5 bases, and 11 bases lay between the germline ends. CDR3: CASSLEGIHEQYF. In DNA form, the CDR3 reads TGTGCCAGCAGTTTGGAAGGGATCCACGAGCAGTACTTC.

This clone was detected only once. V usage is TRBV3-1 (or the pseudogene TRBV3-2) and J usage is TRBJ2-5; D is possibly TRBD1 or TRBD2 (5 bases each). The CDR3 totals 15 residues. Looked up from germline, CDR1 is LGHDT and CDR2 is YNNKEL (reference sequence). V lost 6 bases, J lost 0 bases, and 14 bases lay in between. CDR3 nucleotides: TGTGCCAGCAGAAAGGGACCTCTAGACCAAGAGACCCAGTACTTC. This codes for CASRKGPLDQETQYF.

In its sample, this clone was seen once. V and J are TRBV24-1 and TRBJ2-3; TRBD1 might be the D (5 bases). V was clipped by 3 bases and J by 0 bases, with 12 bases between them. This CDR3 region has 16 residues. Germline V CDR1 and CDR2: KGHDR, SFDVKD. CDR3 sequence reads: CATSDPRQTSTDTQYF. The CDR3 nucleotides read TGTGCCACCAGTGATCCGAGACAGACTAGCACAGATACGCAGTATTTT.